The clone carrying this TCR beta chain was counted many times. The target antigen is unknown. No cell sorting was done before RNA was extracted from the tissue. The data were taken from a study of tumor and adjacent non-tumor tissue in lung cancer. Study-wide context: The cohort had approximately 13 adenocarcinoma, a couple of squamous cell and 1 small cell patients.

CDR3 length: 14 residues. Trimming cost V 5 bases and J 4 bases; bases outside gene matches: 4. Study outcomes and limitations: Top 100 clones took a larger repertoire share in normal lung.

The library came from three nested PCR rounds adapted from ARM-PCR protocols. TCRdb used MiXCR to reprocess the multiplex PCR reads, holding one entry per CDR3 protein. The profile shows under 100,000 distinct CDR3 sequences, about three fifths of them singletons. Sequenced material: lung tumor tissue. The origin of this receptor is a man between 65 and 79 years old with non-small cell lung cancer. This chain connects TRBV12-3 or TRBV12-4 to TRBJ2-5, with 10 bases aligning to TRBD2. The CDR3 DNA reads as TGTGCCAGCAGTAAATGGACTAGCGGAGAGACCCAGTACTTC. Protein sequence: CASSKWTSGETQYF.